This T cell receptor beta chain was identified in a study of shared T cell receptors in the human thymus. This clone was seen once. Trimming left V 1 base short and J 3 bases short, with 12 bases between. The germline CDR1 and CDR2 sequences are SGHAT and FQNNGV. This CDR3 has 15 residues. Profiling relied on immunoSEQ multiplex PCR, and the TCRdb table lists in-frame clones only, not all of them. The data hold about 660,000 clones, with 85% to 90% observed a single time. This sample also belongs to another study, concerning human thymus T cells. Per that study: Healthy Finnish infants undergoing corrective surgery for congenital heart defects provided the donor material. During corrective heart surgery, resections were taken, and the thymus tissue came from them. An apparent bias in V and J gene usage was seen in thymic and blood repertoires. Thymic repertoires overlap heavily among unrelated individuals, related research has reported.

Input material: thymocytes. This TCR derives from a boy under two years old with a congenital heart defect. The chain employs TRBV11-2 and TRBJ2-5; tentatively, D is TRBD2 (5 bases). CDR3 sequence: CASSLVSGLEETQYF. For the CDR3, the DNA is TGTGCCAGCAGCTTAGTCTCGGGGTTAGAAGAGACCCAGTACTTC.